The clone carrying this TCR beta chain occurred many times. Antigen unknown. Per the germline V gene, CDR1 is PRHDT and CDR2 is FYEKMQ (reference sequence). This CDR3 has 16 amino acids. With V trimmed by 5 bases and J by 4 bases, 10 bases remained unmatched. The data derive from a study of CD8+CD57+ T cells in acquired aplastic anemia. On the study more broadly: The study obtained an average of roughly 3 ug of DNA from sorted CD4+ and CD8+ cells. Among healthy donors, CD4+ cells averaged about 9.9 million reads. General study results and limits: Comparison of patients with controls identified nearly 30 shared CD8+ CDR3 sequences.

Both TCR beta VDJ combination and CDR3 sequence profiling were carried out. Genomic DNA was the template for this profiling. One entry per CDR3 protein, called by TCRdb with MiXCR from the reads. The sample holds some 70,000 distinct CDR3 sequences, around half seen once. The specimen sequenced was sorted CD4+, CD8+, or CD8+CD57+ T cells (not recorded which) from PBMCs. This TCR derives from a human donor in good health, serving as a control. V usage is TRBV13 and J usage is TRBJ2-1; 8 nucleotides line up with TRBD2. CDR3 sequence: CASSGGGGRPYNEQFF. CDR3 in DNA: TGTGCCAGCAGCGGCGGGGGCGGGAGGCCATACAATGAGCAGTTCTTC. The full variable domain, in which reference TRBV13 and TRBJ2-1 provide the parts outside the CDR3, is AAGVIQSPRHLIKEKRETATLKCYPIPRHDTVYWYQQGPGQDPQFLISFYEKMQSDKGSIPDRFSAQQFSDYHSELNMSSLELGDSALYFCASSGGGGRPYNEQFFGPGTRLTVL.